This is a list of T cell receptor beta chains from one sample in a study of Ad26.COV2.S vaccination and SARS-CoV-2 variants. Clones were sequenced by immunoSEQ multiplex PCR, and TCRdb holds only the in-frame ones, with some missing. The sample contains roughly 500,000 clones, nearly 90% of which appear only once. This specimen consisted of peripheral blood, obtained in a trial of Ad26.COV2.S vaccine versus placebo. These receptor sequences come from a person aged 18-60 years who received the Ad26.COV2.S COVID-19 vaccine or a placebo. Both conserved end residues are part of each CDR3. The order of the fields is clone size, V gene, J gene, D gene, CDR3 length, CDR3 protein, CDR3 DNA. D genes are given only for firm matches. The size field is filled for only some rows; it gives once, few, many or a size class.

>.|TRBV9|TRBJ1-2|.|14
CASSVDWGNYGYTF
TGTGCCAGCAGCGTAGATTGGGGTAACTATGGCTACACCTTC
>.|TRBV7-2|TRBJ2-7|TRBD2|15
CASSGREASGYEQYF
TGTGCCAGCAGCGGGAGGGAGGCTAGCGGGTACGAGCAGTACTTC
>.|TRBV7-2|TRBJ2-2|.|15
CASSWGRRSTGELFF
TGTGCCAGCAGCTGGGGCAGGAGGAGCACCGGGGAGCTGTTTTTT
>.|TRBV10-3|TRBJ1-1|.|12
CAISDEGSEAFF
TGTGCCATCAGTGACGAGGGGAGTGAAGCTTTCTTT
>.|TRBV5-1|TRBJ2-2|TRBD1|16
CASRTGQGTNTGELFF
TGCGCCAGCAGAACGGGACAGGGCACGAACACCGGGGAGCTGTTTTTT
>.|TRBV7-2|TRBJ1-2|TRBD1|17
CASSLDGRDRGNYGYTF
TGTGCCAGCAGCCTCGATGGGCGGGACAGGGGGAACTATGGCTACACCTTC
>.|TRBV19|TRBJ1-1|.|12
CAGDTGFAEAFF
TGTGCCGGGGATACAGGGTTCGCTGAAGCTTTCTTT
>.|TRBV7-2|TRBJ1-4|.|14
CASSLSGWGEKLFF
TGTGCCAGCAGCTTATCAGGGTGGGGTGAAAAACTGTTTTTT
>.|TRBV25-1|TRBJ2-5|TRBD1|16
CASSGLGTGVIETQYF
TGTGCCAGCAGTGGCCTGGGGACAGGGGTTATCGAGACCCAGTACTTC
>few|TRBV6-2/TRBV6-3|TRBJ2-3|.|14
CASSPQIGLDTQYF
TGTGCCAGCAGCCCTCAGATTGGGTTGGATACGCAGTATTTT
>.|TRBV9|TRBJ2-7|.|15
CASSTLGGAAYEQYF
TGTGCCAGCAGCACCCTTGGGGGGGCCGCCTACGAGCAGTACTTC
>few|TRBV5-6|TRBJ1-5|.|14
CASSPGAGEQPQHF
TGTGCCAGCAGTCCCGGGGCGGGAGAACAGCCCCAGCATTTT
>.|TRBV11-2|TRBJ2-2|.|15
CASRRPGRHPGELFF
TGTGCCAGCAGACGGCCGGGACGTCATCCCGGGGAGCTGTTTTTT
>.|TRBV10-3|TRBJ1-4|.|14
CAISGTGKGEKLFF
TGTGCCATCAGTGGGACCGGGAAGGGTGAAAAACTGTTTTTT
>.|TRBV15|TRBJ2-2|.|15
CATSRELAHTGELFF
TGTGCCACCAGCAGAGAGCTCGCGCACACCGGGGAGCTGTTTTTT
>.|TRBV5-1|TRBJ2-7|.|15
CASSWGDGGSYEQYF
TGCGCCAGCAGCTGGGGGGACGGAGGCTCCTACGAGCAGTACTTC
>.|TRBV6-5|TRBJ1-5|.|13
CASRSTGVGPQHF
TGTGCCAGCAGGTCCACGGGCGTGGGGCCCCAGCATTTT
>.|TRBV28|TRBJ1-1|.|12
CASRDPNTEAFF
TGTGCCAGCAGGGACCCGAACACTGAAGCTTTCTTT
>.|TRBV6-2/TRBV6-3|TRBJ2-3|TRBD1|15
CASSPGTGEPDTQYF
TGTGCCAGCAGCCCCGGGACAGGGGAGCCAGATACGCAGTATTTT
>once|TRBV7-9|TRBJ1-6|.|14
CASSTNRAGSPLHF
TGTGCCAGCAGCACCAACAGGGCAGGTTCACCCCTCCACTTT
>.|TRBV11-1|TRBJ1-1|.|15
CASSLTRRLGTEAFF
TGTGCCAGCAGCTTAACGCGCCGGCTTGGAACTGAAGCTTTCTTT
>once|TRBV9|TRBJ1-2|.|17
CASSVARSWGSHYGYTF
TGTGCCAGCAGCGTAGCCAGGAGTTGGGGCAGCCACTATGGCTACACCTTC
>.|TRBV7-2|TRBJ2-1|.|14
CASSLTAIYNEQFF
TGTGCCAGCAGCTTAACAGCAATCTACAATGAGCAGTTCTTC
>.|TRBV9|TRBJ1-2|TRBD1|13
CASSRQGGYGYTF
TGTGCCAGCAGTCGACAGGGCGGCTATGGCTACACCTTC
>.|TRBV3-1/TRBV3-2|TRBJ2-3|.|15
CASSQDFGGADTQYF
TGTGCCAGCAGCCAAGATTTTGGTGGGGCAGATACGCAGTATTTT
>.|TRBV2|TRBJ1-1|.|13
CASGGALDTEAFF
TGTGCCAGCGGGGGCGCGTTGGACACTGAAGCTTTCTTT
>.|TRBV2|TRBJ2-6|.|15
CASVGERAGANVLTF
TGTGCCAGCGTGGGGGAAAGGGCCGGGGCCAACGTCCTGACTTTC
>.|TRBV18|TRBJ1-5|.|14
CASSPKYEDQPQHF
TGTGCCAGCTCACCAAAGTACGAGGATCAGCCCCAGCATTTT
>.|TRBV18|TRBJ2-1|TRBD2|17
CASSRSGEASGGNEQFF
TGTGCCAGCTCACGATCTGGGGAAGCGAGCGGGGGCAATGAGCAGTTCTTC
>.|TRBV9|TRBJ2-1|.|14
CASSGGTPYNEQFF
TGTGCCAGCAGCGGCGGTACCCCCTACAATGAGCAGTTCTTC
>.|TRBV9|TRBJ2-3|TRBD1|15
CASSVSTGGSDTQYF
TGTGCCAGCAGCGTATCTACAGGGGGCTCGGATACGCAGTATTTT
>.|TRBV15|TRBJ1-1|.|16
CATSSPTYFQNTEAFF
TGTGCCACCAGCAGTCCCACCTACTTTCAGAACACTGAAGCTTTCTTT